The sequence of this T cell receptor (beta chain) was determined in a study of cytomegalovirus exposure and HLA in healthy donors. CDR1 is SEHNR and CDR2 is FQNEAQ in the germline V gene (reference sequence). The V and J ends lost 5 bases and 14 bases, in that order; junction bases with no gene match: 15. This CDR3 spans 14 amino acids. Study results and limitations: Prior analysis indicated that the majority of TCR beta V segments exhibited productivity approximately 87% or approximately 30% of the time. After further analysis at a later stage, 15,000 to 20,000 TCR beta sequences were associated with HLA alleles at 0.05 false discovery rate. Some public TCRs appeared in many individuals, while most sequences were rare. In vitro work confirmed that a few CMV-associated chains recognize CMV antigens.

As concerns this clone: Its antigen remains unknown.

PCR primers comprised 60 Vbeta and 13 Jbeta primers. TCRdb keeps only in-frame clones here, not all; method: immunoSEQ multiplex PCR. The data show 150,000 to 200,000 clones, with 81% seen just once and 1.5% to 2% held by the top ten. The source material was PBMCs. The V gene is TRBV7-9, the J gene TRBJ2-3; 8 bases fit TRBD2. The receptor was isolated from a man between 18 and 35 years old in good health and CMV-seronegative. CDR3: CASSPSLRGGAGYF. The CDR3 DNA follows: TGTGCCAGCAGCCCATCTCTTCGGGGGGGGGCCGGGTATTTT. The full variable domain, in which reference TRBV7-9 and TRBJ2-3 provide the parts outside the CDR3, is DTGVSQNPRHKITKRGQNVTFRCDPISEHNRLYWYRQTLGQGPEFLTYFQNEAQLEKSRLLSDRFSAERPKGSFSTLEIQRTEQGDSAMYLCASSPSLRGGAGYFGPGTRLTVL.